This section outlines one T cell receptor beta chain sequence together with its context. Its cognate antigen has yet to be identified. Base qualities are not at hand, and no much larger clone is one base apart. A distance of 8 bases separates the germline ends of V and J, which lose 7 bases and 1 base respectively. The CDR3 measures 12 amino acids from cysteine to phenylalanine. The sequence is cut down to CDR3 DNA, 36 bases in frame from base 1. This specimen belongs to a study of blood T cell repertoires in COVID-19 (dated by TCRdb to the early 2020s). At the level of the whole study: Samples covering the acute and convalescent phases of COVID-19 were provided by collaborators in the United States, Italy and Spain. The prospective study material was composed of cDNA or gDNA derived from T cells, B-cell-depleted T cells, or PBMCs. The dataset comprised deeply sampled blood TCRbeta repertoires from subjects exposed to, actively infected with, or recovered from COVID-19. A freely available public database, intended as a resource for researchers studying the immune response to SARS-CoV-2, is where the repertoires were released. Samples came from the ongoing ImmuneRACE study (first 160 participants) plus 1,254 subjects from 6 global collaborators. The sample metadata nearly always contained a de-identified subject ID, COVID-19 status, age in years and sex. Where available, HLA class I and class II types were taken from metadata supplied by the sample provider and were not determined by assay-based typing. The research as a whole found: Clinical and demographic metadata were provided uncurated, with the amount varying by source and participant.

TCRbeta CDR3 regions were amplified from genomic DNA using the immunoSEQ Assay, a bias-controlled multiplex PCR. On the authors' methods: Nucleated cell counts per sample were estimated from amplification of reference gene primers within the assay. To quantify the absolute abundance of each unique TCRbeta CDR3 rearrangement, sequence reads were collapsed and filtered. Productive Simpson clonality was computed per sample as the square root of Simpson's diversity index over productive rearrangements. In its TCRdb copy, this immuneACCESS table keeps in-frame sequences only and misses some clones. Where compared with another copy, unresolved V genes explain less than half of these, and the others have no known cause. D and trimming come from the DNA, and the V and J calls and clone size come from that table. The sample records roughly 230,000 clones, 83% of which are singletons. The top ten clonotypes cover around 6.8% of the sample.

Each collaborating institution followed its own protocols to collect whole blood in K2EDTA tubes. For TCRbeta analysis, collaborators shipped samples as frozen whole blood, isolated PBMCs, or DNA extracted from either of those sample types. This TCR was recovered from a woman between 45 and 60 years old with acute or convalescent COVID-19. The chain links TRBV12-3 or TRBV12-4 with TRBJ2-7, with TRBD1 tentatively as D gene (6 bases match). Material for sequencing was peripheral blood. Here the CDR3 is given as CASKDSSYEQYF. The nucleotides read TGTGCCAGCAAGGACAGTTCCTACGAGCAGTACTTC.